This record concerns one T cell receptor (beta chain) sequence. Its target is not known. Germline V gives CDR1 KGHSH, CDR2 LQKENI. V shed 1 base and J 4 bases; nucleotides not matched to a gene: 12. The CDR3 runs to 18 residues. Primers included in the PCR were 60 Vbeta and 13 Jbeta primers. TCRdb's table, derived via immunoSEQ multiplex PCR, lists solely in-frame clones and lacks some. The sample comprises around 180,000 clones, roughly four fifths of which are singletons, and around 2% rests with the top ten. This entry is derived from a study of cytomegalovirus exposure and HLA in healthy donors. Broader study findings: By a later analysis, the bulk of CMV-associated TCR beta chains appeared HLA-restricted.

Sequencing used PBMCs. The TCR originated in a man between 18 and 35 years old in good health and CMV-seronegative. The chain carries TRBV18 and TRBJ2-1; 8 bases are a match to TRBD2. CDR3 loop: CASSPRSSGRRPYNEQFF. The CDR3 DNA follows: TGTGCCAGCTCACCACGATCGAGCGGGAGAAGGCCATACAATGAGCAGTTCTTC.